This T cell receptor (beta chain) was identified in a study of cytomegalovirus exposure and HLA in healthy donors. Whole-study context: Earlier findings included about 120 million unique TCR beta sequences obtained from roughly 200 million T cells. The study's findings and limits: V segments that were indistinguishable, TRBV6-2 and TRBV6-3 among them, were omitted from analysis.

V was clipped by 4 bases and J by 0 bases, with 7 bases between them. CDR3 length: 14 residues. Per germline, CDR1 SGHRS and CDR2 YFSETQ. PCR amplification relied on 60 Vbeta primers (plus 13 Jbeta primers). Generated by immunoSEQ multiplex PCR, the TCRdb table keeps only in-frame clones and is missing some. The sample has around 190,000 clones, roughly 79% seen once. As for this clone: Its antigen is as yet unknown.

The V call is TRBV5-1, the J call TRBJ1-4; no clear D. The sample consisted of PBMCs. The receptor was isolated from a man aged 30-40 years in good health and CMV-seronegative. CDR3 coding DNA: TGCGCCAGCAGCCGCTATGCAACTAATGAAAAACTGTTTTTT. This translates into CASSRYATNEKLFF.